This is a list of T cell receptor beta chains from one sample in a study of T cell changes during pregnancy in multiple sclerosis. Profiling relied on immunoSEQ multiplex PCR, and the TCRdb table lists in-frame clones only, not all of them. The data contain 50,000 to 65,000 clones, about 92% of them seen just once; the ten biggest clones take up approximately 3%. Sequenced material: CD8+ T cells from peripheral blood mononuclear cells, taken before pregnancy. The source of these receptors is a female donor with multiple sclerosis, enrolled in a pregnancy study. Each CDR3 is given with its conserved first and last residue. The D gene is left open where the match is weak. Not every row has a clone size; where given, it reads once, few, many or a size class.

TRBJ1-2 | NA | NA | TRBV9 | CASSVAGGLYGYTF | TGTGCCAGCAGCGTAGCCGGGGGGCTCTATGGCTACACCTTC
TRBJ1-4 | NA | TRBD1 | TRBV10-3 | CAIRTGVSSTNEKLFF | TGTGCCATCAGGACAGGGGTTTCCTCAACTAATGAAAAACTGTTTTTT
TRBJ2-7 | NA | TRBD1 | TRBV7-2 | CASSLGPGTGSYEQYF | TGTGCCAGCAGCTTGGGCCCCGGGACAGGCTCCTACGAGCAGTACTTC
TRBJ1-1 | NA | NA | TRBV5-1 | CASSYWTANTEAFF | TGCGCCAGCAGCTACTGGACAGCGAACACTGAAGCTTTCTTT
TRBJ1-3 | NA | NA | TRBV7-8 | CASSAAGRASSGNTIYF | TGTGCCAGCAGCGCAGCGGGCAGGGCGAGCTCTGGAAACACCATATATTTT
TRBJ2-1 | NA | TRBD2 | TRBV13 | CASSWEGNEQFF | TGTGCCAGCAGCTGGGAGGGCAATGAGCAGTTCTTC
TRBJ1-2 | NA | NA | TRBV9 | CASSAPSVGGKDYGYTF | TGTGCCAGCAGCGCCCCCTCCGTGGGGGGGAAGGACTATGGCTACACCTTC
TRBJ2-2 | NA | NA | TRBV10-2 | CASRGGSGELFF | TGCGCCAGCCGAGGAGGTTCCGGGGAGCTGTTTTTT
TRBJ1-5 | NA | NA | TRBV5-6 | CASSLAGQGYYSNQPQHF | TGTGCCAGCAGCTTGGCAGGGCAGGGGTACTATAGCAATCAGCCCCAGCATTTT
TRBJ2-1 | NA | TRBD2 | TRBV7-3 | CASSLIGQVTSGGGNEQFF | TGTGCCAGCAGCTTAATAGGCCAGGTGACTAGCGGGGGGGGGAATGAGCAGTTCTTC
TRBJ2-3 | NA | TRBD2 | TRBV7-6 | CASSSTGLAGDTSTDTQYF | TGTGCCAGCAGCTCTACGGGACTAGCGGGGGATACTAGCACAGATACGCAGTATTTT
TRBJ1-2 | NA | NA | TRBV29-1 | CSVEVLDKYGYTF | TGCAGCGTTGAAGTCCTGGACAAGTATGGCTACACCTTC
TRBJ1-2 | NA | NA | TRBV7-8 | CASSGGAGGYTF | TGTGCCAGCAGCGGGGGGGCGGGGGGCTACACCTTC
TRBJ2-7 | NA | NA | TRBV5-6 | CASSLQGAPYEQYF | TGTGCCAGCAGCCTACAGGGTGCTCCCTACGAGCAGTACTTC
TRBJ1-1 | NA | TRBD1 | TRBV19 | CASLGQVNTEAFF | TGTGCCAGTCTGGGACAGGTGAACACTGAAGCTTTCTTT
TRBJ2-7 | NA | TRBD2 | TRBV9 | CASSVELAGSEQYF | TGTGCCAGCAGCGTAGAACTAGCGGGGAGCGAGCAGTACTTC
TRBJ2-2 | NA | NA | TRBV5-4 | CASSLRENTGELFF | TGTGCCAGCAGCTTGCGGGAGAACACCGGGGAGCTGTTTTTT
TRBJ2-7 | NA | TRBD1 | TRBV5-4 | CASSLGTGSLEQYF | TGTGCCAGCAGCTTGGGGACAGGGTCCCTCGAGCAGTACTTC
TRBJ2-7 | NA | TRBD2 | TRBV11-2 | CASSLGRGTSAYEQYF | TGTGCCAGCAGCTTAGGCAGGGGGACTAGCGCGTACGAGCAGTACTTC
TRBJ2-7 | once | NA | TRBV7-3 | CASSFGSGEQYF | NA
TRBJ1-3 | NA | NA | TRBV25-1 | CASARGEGTGNTIYF | TGTGCCAGCGCCCGAGGGGAGGGAACTGGAAACACCATATATTTT
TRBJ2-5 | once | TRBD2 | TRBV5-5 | CASSPQTSGGGTQYF | TGTGCCAGCAGCCCTCAGACTAGCGGGGGGGGGACCCAGTACTTC
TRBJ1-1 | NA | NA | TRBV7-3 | CASSNGGDTEAFF | TGTGCCAGCAGCAACGGAGGTGACACTGAAGCTTTCTTT
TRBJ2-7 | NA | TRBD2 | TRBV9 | CASSGSGTTPYEQYF | TGTGCCAGCAGCGGAAGCGGGACTACGCCCTACGAGCAGTACTTC
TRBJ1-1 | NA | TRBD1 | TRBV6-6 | CASSIGQGGTEAFF | TGTGCCAGCAGCATCGGACAGGGTGGCACTGAAGCTTTCTTT
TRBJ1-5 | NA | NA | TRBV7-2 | CASSSVGGPGQPQHF | TGTGCCAGCAGCTCGGTCGGGGGGCCAGGGCAGCCCCAGCATTTT
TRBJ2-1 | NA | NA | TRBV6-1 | CASTPGHDEINEQFF | TGTGCCAGCACCCCTGGGCACGACGAGATCAATGAGCAGTTCTTC
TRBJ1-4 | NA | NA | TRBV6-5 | CASSPLTGPNEKLFF | TGTGCCAGCAGTCCGTTGACAGGCCCTAATGAAAAACTGTTTTTT
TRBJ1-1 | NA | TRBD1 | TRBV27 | CAAQGGTEAFF | TGTGCCGCTCAGGGGGGCACTGAAGCTTTCTTT
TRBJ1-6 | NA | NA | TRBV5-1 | CASSYWGSSYNSPLHF | TGCGCCAGCAGCTATTGGGGCAGCTCCTATAATTCACCCCTCCACTTT
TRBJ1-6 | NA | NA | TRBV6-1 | CASSEALLAGLNSPLHF | TGTGCCAGCAGTGAAGCGCTGTTGGCAGGGCTTAATTCACCCCTCCACTTT
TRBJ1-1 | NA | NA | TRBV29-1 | CSVGGGERAFF | TGCAGCGTTGGAGGTGGTGAAAGGGCTTTCTTT
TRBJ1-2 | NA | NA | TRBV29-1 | CSVTPGEGRGGYTF | TGCAGCGTAACGCCGGGAGAGGGAAGGGGTGGCTACACCTTC
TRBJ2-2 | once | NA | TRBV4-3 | CASSQEDSNTGELFF | TGCGCCAGCAGCCAAGAGGACAGTAACACCGGGGAGCTGTTTTTT
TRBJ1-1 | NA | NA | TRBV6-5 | CASSYSAAGLATEAFF | TGTGCCAGCAGTTACTCAGCGGCCGGGCTTGCCACTGAAGCTTTCTTT
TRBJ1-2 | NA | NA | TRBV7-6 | CASSLGQVFTF | TGTGCCAGCAGCTTAGGGCAGGTCTTCACCTTC
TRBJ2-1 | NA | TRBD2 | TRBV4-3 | CASSQSGTSGGGYNEQFF | TGCGCCAGCAGCCAATCCGGGACTAGCGGGGGCGGGTACAATGAGCAGTTCTTC